Listed below are T cell receptor beta chains from one sample, sequenced in a study of control samples from healthy donors and cancer patients. Method: immunoSEQ multiplex PCR; TCRdb's copy keeps in-frame clones and lacks some. The data contain roughly 74,000 clones, around 94% of them singletons. Sequencing was done on a sample of blood. These receptors all stem from a woman aged 18-29 years in good health. The CDR3 runs from the conserved cysteine through the conserved F or W. The D gene is left open where the match is weak. Clone size appears in some rows only: once, few, many, or a class for an expanded clone.

D,J,V,length,size,DNA,CDR3
TRBD2,TRBJ2-1,TRBV7-8,18,.,TGTGCCAGCAGCTTAGGGGGGGCTAGCGGGGAAATTTACAATGAGCAGTTCTTC,CASSLGGASGEIYNEQFF
.,TRBJ2-1,TRBV6-5,15,.,TGTGCCAGTAGGAAAGAGGTGGTTGGAGACAATGAGCAGTTCTTC,CASRKEVVGDNEQFF
TRBD2,TRBJ2-7,TRBV3-1/TRBV3-2,16,.,TGTGCCAGCAGCCCGATGCGACTAGCGGGAGTACAAGAGCAGTACTTC,CASSPMRLAGVQEQYF
.,TRBJ2-5,TRBV28,14,.,TGTGCCAGCAGTCCAGCAGGGAGGTCAGAGACCCAGTACTTC,CASSPAGRSETQYF
.,TRBJ1-1,TRBV5-1,18,.,TGCGCCAGCAGCTTTTCGCGTCCGGGCACCCAGTTGAACACTGAAGCTTTCTTT,CASSFSRPGTQLNTEAFF
.,TRBJ2-1,TRBV29-1,13,.,TGCAGCGTTGACGAGACATTGTACAATGAGCAGTTCTTC,CSVDETLYNEQFF
TRBD1,TRBJ2-5,TRBV7-7,14,.,TGTGCTAGCAGCTTAGCGCTCAGGACAGGGACCCAGTACTTC,CASSLALRTGTQYF
.,TRBJ2-3,TRBV3-1/TRBV3-2,16,few,TGTGCCAGCAGCCAAGGGTTGGGGGGCCTCACAGATACGCAGTATTTT,CASSQGLGGLTDTQYF
.,TRBJ1-5,TRBV3-1/TRBV3-2,13,.,TGTGCCAGCAGCCAAGGCGCAAATCAGCCCCAGCATTTT,CASSQGANQPQHF
.,TRBJ2-7,TRBV27,12,once,TGTGCCAGCAGTTTAATGGGGGTGGAGCAGTACTTC,CASSLMGVEQYF